This T cell receptor beta chain comes out of a study of blood T cell repertoires in COVID-19. Study-level information: The United States, Italy and Spain were the sources of the acute and convalescent COVID-19 samples.

Germline V lookup: CDR1 SGHRS, CDR2 YFSETQ. The V and J ends lost 1 base and 2 bases, in that order; junction bases with no gene match: 8. The CDR3 covers 16 residues. The repertoire was sequenced with immunoSEQ multiplex PCR; TCRdb's copy has only in-frame clones and lacks some. In the table there are about 300,000 clones, over 75% of which are singletons. The chain joins TRBV5-1 to TRBJ2-7; 8 positions agree with TRBD2. The sequence was obtained from a human donor in a cohort sampled during active COVID-19. The source material was peripheral blood. Written as DNA, the CDR3 is TGCGCCAGCAGCTTGAAGGTCTTAGCGGGAACCTACGAGCAGTACTTC. Amino acids: CASSLKVLAGTYEQYF.